The 21 T cell receptor beta chains below were found in one sample sequenced in a study of OX40 agonist ivuxolimab in advanced cancers. Method: immunoSEQ multiplex PCR; TCRdb's copy keeps in-frame clones and lacks some. The sample lists around 70,000 clones; roughly nine tenths were seen once. The sample was CD4+ or CD8+ T cells sorted from blood, taken in a trial of the OX40 agonist ivuxolimab. These receptors originate from an adult with an advanced solid tumor such as melanoma, head and neck, liver or kidney cancer.

The chain joins TRBV5-8 to TRBJ1-2, with D unresolved. CDR1 SGHTS and CDR2 YDEGEE come from the germline V gene. The CDR3 runs to 15 residues. The V gene lost 2 bases and the J gene lost 6 bases, with 17 bases spanning the gap. In nucleotides, the CDR3 is TGTGCCAGCAGCTTTGTTCTCTTTTTTGCCGATGGCTACACCTTC. It translates to CASSFVLFFADGYTF.

The rearrangement links TRBV14 to TRBJ2-2, with TRBD2 matching over 10 bases. V lost 4 bases to trimming and J lost 4 bases; unmatched junction nucleotides: 9. The V gene's germline CDR1 is SGHDN and CDR2 FVKESK. CDR3 length equals 17 residues. The DNA for the CDR3 is TGTGCCAGCAGCCGAGGTGCTAGCGGGGGTGTCACCGGGGAGCTGTTTTTT. It codes for CASSRGASGGVTGELFF.

The rearrangement joins TRBV12-1 to TRBJ1-4; whether TRBD1, the table's D call, matches the DNA was not checked. TRBV12-1 is classified as a pseudogene. This CDR3 spans 19 amino acids. CDR3 amino acids: CASSFAPEFGQRRNEKLFF. CDR3 nucleotides: TGTGCCAGCAGCTTTGCCCCTGAATTCGGACAGCGACGTAATGAAAAACTGTTTTTT.

This sequence joins TRBV7-2 and TRBJ2-1, with TRBD2 identical over 10 bases. Trimming removed 1 base from V and 5 bases from J; junction bases left unmatched: 8. The CDR3 is 17 residues long. The germline CDR1 and CDR2 sequences are SGHTA and FQGNSA. CDR3 bases: TGTGCCAGCAGCTTAGGCTCAGCGGGGGGGTTTCACAATGAGCAGTTCTTC. It specifies CASSLGSAGGFHNEQFF.

The chain links TRBV6-5 to TRBJ1-2; 10 positions match TRBD1. V lost 11 bases to trimming and J lost 5 bases; unmatched junction nucleotides: 8. CDR3 length: 13 residues. CDR1 is MNHEY and CDR2 is SVGAGI in the germline V gene. The CDR3 DNA is TGTGCCTGGAGACAGGGGGCGGGGTATGGCTACACCTTC. This encodes CAWRQGAGYGYTF.

The rearrangement links TRBV4-1 to TRBJ2-3; D is tentatively TRBD1 or TRBD2 (5 bases each). This CDR3 has 12 residues. Deletions cut 1 base from V and 9 bases from J, with 8 bases between. Germline V gene data show CDR1 as MGHRA and CDR2 as YSYEKL. The CDR3 sequence is CASSQVRDTQYF. CDR3 bases: TGCGCCAGCAGCCAAGTGAGGGACACGCAGTATTTT.

This clone occurred once. V is TRBV18 and J is TRBJ1-2, with TRBD1 as a possible D gene (5 bases). Germline V CDR1 and CDR2: KGHSH, LQKENI. The CDR3 length is 13 residues. Trimming cost V 3 bases and J 2 bases, with 7 bases left between them. CDR3 coding DNA: TGTGCCAGCTCACCCGGGGCGAACTATGGCTACACCTTC. This encodes CASSPGANYGYTF.

This rearrangement joins TRBV28 to TRBJ2-3, with 9 bases aligning to TRBD2. This CDR3 has 15 amino acids. CDR1 MDHEN and CDR2 SYDVKM come from the germline V gene. V was pared by 3 bases and J by 9 bases, with 10 bases of the junction left unmatched. In DNA, the CDR3 is TGTGCCAGCAGTTTTGGTAGGGCTAGCGGGAAGACGCAGTATTTT. Translation: CASSFGRASGKTQYF.

This chain uses TRBV28 with TRBJ1-2; possible D gene TRBD1, 5 bases. Germline V gene lookup returns CDR1 MDHEN and CDR2 SYDVKM. The CDR3 consists of 15 residues. Trimming pared 2 bases from V and 4 bases from J, leaving 14 bases between. As DNA, the CDR3 is TGTGCCAGCAGTTTACCCGTGGGAGGGGCCTATGGCTACACCTTC. Protein: CASSLPVGGAYGYTF.

The chain uses TRBV10-3 and TRBJ2-2; 8 nucleotides align to TRBD2. Trimming took 2 bases from V and 5 from J; bases not matched to a gene: 4. The CDR3 extends over 15 amino acids. Germline CDR1 and CDR2: ENHRY and SYGVKD. In DNA, the CDR3 is TGTGCCATCAGTGAGGCGGGGGGAGTGACCGGGGAGCTGTTTTTT. Protein: CAISEAGGVTGELFF.

The genes are TRBV19 and TRBJ2-5; the match to TRBD1 covers 7 bases. The CDR3 sequence is 15 residues long. Germline V gene data show CDR1 as LNHDA and CDR2 as SQIVND (reference sequence). The V and J ends lost 1 base and 2 bases, in that order; junction bases with no gene match: 4. The CDR3 sequence: CASSIGGQTQETQYF. The CDR3 nucleotides are TGTGCCAGTAGTATAGGGGGACAGACACAAGAGACCCAGTACTTC.

The chain links TRBV28 to TRBJ1-1, with TRBD1 identical over 7 bases. Trimming removed 1 base from V and 0 bases from J; junction bases left unmatched: 5. CDR1 and CDR2 (germline): MDHEN, SYDVKM. This CDR3 contains 16 residues. CDR3 coding DNA: TGTGCCAGCAGTTTATTGACAGGGTTGATGAACACTGAAGCTTTCTTT. This gives the protein CASSLLTGLMNTEAFF.

V and J are TRBV10-1 and TRBJ2-1; D unresolved. CDR1 is WNHNN and CDR2 is SYGVQD in the germline V gene (reference sequence). CDR3 length: 13 amino acids. Trimming stripped 8 bases from V and 7 bases from J, with 15 bases between. CDR3 sequence (DNA): TGCGCCAGCCGGCCAGTAGGTGGGAATGAGCAGTTCTTC. Translated, it gives CASRPVGGNEQFF.

V and J are TRBV18 and TRBJ1-5; 9 nucleotides align to TRBD1. Looked up from germline, CDR1 is KGHSH and CDR2 is LQKENI. Trimming took 3 bases from V and 7 from J; bases not matched to a gene: 7. This CDR3 comprises 15 residues. CDR3 nucleotides: TGTGCCAGCTCACCCCCGGGACAGGGACGCCAGCCCCAGCATTTT. Its translation is CASSPPGQGRQPQHF.

The DNA for the CDR3 is TGTGCCAGCAGCTTGGCCAGACCGGCGAACACCGGGGAGCTGTTTTTT. This gives the protein CASSLARPANTGELFF. The chain is built from TRBV5-8 and TRBJ2-2, with D hard to call. CDR3 length: 16 residues. The germline gives CDR1 SGHTS, CDR2 YDEGEE. Trimming pared 0 bases from V and 0 bases from J, leaving 9 bases between. The whole variable domain, filled in from reference TRBV5-8 and TRBJ2-2, reads EAGVTQSPTHLIKTRGQQATLRCSPISGHTSVYWYQQALGLGLQFLLWYDEGEERNRGNFPPRFSGRQFPNYSSELNVNALELEDSALYLCASSLARPANTGELFFGEGSRLTVL.

The chain employs TRBV28 and TRBJ1-2; weak D call: TRBD1 (5 bases). This CDR3 is 14 amino acids long. Germline assignment: CDR1 MDHEN and CDR2 SYDVKM. The V end lost 2 bases, the J end lost 1 base, and 8 bases lay between the germline ends. CDR3 residues: CASSLEGINYGYTF. The CDR3 DNA reads TGTGCCAGCAGTTTAGAGGGGATTAACTATGGCTACACCTTC.

This chain links TRBV19 with TRBJ1-3; D gene unclear. V shed 6 bases and J shed 0 bases, with 9 bases lying between them. This CDR3 region has 14 residues. Per germline, CDR1 LNHDA and CDR2 SQIVND (reference sequence). Here the CDR3 DNA reads TGTGCCAGTAGCGCCCAAAACTCTGGAAACACCATATATTTT. This codes for CASSAQNSGNTIYF.

The rearrangement joins TRBV25-1 to TRBJ2-2; 8 bases are a match to TRBD2. The CDR3 runs to 16 residues. Looked up from germline, CDR1 is MGHDK and CDR2 is SYGVNS. J lost 3 bases, V lost 5 bases, and 8 bases had no gene match. CDR3: CASSPRVAGYTGELFF. DNA of the CDR3: TGTGCCAGCAGTCCCCGGGTAGCGGGATACACCGGGGAGCTGTTTTTT.

The gene calls are TRBV19 and TRBJ1-6; TRBD1 is a possible D gene (5 bases). CDR1 LNHDA and CDR2 SQIVND come from the germline V gene (reference sequence). V lost 11 bases, J lost 8 bases, and 16 bases lay in between. The CDR3 is 13 amino acids. As DNA, the CDR3 is TGTGCCGTCGCGGGGGGGTCAGATTCACCCCTCCACTTT. Translation gives CAVAGGSDSPLHF.

V and J are TRBV6-1 and TRBJ2-5; 7 nucleotides agree with TRBD1. The J call may be mistaken, given a closer DNA end match to TRBJ2-7. CDR1 is MNHNS and CDR2 is SASEGT in the germline V gene. There are 12 residues in the CDR3. CDR3 region: CASSIQGYEQYF. CDR3 in DNA: TGTGCCAGCAGTATACAGGGGTACGAGCAGTACTTC.

The rearrangement joins TRBV4-2 to TRBJ1-4; D gene ambiguous. The CDR3 contains 19 residues. Germline V gene data show CDR1 as LGHNA and CDR2 as YNFKEQ. V was shortened by 0 bases and J by 0 bases, with 17 bases between the two germline ends. The chain's CDR3 is CASSQEVVANLATNEKLFF. The CDR3 DNA sequence: TGTGCCAGCAGCCAAGAAGTGGTGGCAAACCTAGCAACTAATGAAAAACTGTTTTTT.